This T cell receptor beta chain was retrieved from a study of T cell changes during pregnancy in multiple sclerosis. Assay used: immunoSEQ multiplex PCR; TCRdb lists only in-frame clones, some missing. The data show tens of thousands of clones, 92% seen once. This clone has more than one count but fewer than ten. The V gene end was trimmed by 3 bases and the J gene end by 6 bases; junction bases not matched to a gene: 8. Germline V gene lookup returns CDR1 GTSNPN and CDR2 SVGIG (reference sequence). The CDR3 is 14 amino acids. This sequence joins TRBV30 and TRBJ1-1; TRBD1 agrees at 9 bases. The clonotype originates from a female donor with multiple sclerosis, enrolled in a pregnancy study. The specimen comprised CD4+ T cells from peripheral blood mononuclear cells, sampled in the third trimester of pregnancy. The CDR3 DNA is TGTGCCTGGAGCCCTGGACAGGGGTGGTCTGAAGCTTTCTTT. Protein product: CAWSPGQGWSEAFF.